This T cell receptor beta chain appears in the sequencing data of a study of T cell repertoires in cytomegalovirus infection. Overall study findings and caveats: In two of eight donors, the top clonotype was HLA-C-restricted CMV-specific.

CDR3 length: 15 amino acids. In germline, CDR1 is SGHVS, CDR2 FQNEAQ. V was trimmed by 5 bases and J by 4 bases, leaving 17 bases between them. TCRdb fed the reads into MiXCR, producing one record per CDR3 protein. This sample carries tens of thousands of distinct CDR3 sequences, roughly a quarter of them seen once, and the ten largest clones take around 50%. This clonotype was counted many times. As yet, its antigen is unknown. The rearrangement links TRBV7-8 to TRBJ1-1, with a tentative D call TRBD1 (5 bases). This receptor was obtained from a human donor in good health (CMV status not recorded). Some clones in this sample may be carry-over from other donors' samples. Sequenced material: CD8+ T cells from cultured PBMCs, taken from culture after CMV antigen stimulation. The CDR3 coding sequence is TGTGCCAGCAGCGACGCCGGGACGTGGGGCACTGAAGCTTTCTTT. Protein product: CASSDAGTWGTEAFF.